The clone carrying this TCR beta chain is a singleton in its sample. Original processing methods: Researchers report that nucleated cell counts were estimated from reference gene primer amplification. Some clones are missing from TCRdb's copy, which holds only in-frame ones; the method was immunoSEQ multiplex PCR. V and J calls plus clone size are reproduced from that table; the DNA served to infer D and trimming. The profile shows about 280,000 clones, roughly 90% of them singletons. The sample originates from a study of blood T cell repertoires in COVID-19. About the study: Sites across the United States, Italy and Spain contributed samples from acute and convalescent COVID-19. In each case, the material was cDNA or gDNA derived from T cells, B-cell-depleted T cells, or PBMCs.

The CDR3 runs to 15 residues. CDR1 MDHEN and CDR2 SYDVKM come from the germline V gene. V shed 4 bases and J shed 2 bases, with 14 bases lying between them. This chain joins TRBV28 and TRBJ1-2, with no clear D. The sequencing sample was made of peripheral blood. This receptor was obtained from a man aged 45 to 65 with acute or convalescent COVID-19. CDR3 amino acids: CASSSLLGGNYGYTF. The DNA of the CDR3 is TGTGCCAGCAGTTCCCTATTGGGAGGGAACTATGGCTACACCTTC.